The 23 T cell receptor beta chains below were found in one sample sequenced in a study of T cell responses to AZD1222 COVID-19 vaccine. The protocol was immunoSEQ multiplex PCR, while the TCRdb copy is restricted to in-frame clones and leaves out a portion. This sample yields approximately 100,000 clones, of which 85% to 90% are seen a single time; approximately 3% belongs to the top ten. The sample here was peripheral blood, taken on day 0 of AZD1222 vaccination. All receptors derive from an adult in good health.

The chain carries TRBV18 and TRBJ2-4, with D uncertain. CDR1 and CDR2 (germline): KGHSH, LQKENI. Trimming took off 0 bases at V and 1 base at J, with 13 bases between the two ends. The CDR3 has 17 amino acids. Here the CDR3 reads CASSPPSRTTAKNIQYF. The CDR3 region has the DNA TGTGCCAGCTCACCACCGAGTAGAACGACCGCCAAAAACATTCAGTACTTC.

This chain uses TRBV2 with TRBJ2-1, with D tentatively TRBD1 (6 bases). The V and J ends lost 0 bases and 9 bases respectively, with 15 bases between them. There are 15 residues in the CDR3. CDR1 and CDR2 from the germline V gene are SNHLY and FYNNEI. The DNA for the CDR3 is TGTGCCAGCAGTGAAGCAGGGAGCCAGGGGATTGAGCAGTTCTTC. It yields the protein CASSEAGSQGIEQFF.

CDR3 residues: CATCNRYTGELFF. The CDR3 coding sequence is TGTGCCACCTGTAACAGGTACACCGGGGAGCTGTTTTTT. V usage is TRBV24-1 and J usage is TRBJ2-2; tentatively, D is TRBD1 (5 bases). Germline CDR1 and CDR2: KGHDR and SFDVKD. This CDR3 has 13 residues. Trimming stripped 9 bases from V and 3 bases from J, with 10 bases between.

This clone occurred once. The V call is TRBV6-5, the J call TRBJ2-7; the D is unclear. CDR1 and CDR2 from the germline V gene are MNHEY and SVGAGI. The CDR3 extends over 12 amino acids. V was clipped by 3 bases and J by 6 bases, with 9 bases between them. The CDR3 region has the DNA TGTGCCAGCAGTTATAGATCTTTCGAGCAGTACTTC. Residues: CASSYRSFEQYF.

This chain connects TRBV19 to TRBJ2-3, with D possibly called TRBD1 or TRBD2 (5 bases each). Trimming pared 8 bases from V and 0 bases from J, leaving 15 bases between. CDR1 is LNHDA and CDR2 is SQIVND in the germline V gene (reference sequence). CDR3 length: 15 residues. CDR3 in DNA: TGTGCCAGTGGAGGAGTGACAGCTAGCACAGATACGCAGTATTTT. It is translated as CASGGVTASTDTQYF.

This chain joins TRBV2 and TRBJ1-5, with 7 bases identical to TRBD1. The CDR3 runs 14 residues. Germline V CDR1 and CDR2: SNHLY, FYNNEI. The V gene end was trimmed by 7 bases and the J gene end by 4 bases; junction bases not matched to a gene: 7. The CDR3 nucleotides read TGTGCCAGCAACTCCGGGACAGCTAATCAGCCCCAGCATTTT. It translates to CASNSGTANQPQHF.

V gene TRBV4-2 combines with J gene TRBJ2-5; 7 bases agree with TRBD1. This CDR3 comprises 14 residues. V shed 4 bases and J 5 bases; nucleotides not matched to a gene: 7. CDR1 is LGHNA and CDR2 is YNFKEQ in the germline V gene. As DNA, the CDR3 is TGTGCCAGCAGCCTCGGGACAGCCCCGGAGACCCAGTACTTC. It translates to CASSLGTAPETQYF.

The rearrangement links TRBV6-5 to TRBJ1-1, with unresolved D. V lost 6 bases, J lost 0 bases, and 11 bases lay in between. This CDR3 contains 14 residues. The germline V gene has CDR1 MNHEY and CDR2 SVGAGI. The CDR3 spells CASSWVGMNTEAFF. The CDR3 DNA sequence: TGTGCCAGCAGCTGGGTAGGGATGAACACTGAAGCTTTCTTT.

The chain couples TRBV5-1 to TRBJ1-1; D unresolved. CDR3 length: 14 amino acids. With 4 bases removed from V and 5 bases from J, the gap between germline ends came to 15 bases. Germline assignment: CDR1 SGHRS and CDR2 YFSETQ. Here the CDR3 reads CASSLDDTRTEAFF. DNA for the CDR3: TGCGCCAGCAGCCTAGACGACACGAGGACTGAAGCTTTCTTT.

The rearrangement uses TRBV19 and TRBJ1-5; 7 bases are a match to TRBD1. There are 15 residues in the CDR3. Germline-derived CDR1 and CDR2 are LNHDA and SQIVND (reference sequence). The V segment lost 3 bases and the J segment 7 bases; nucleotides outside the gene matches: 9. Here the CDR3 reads CASSISLNRGQPQHF. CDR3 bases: TGTGCCAGTAGTATCTCACTTAACAGGGGACAGCCCCAGCATTTT.

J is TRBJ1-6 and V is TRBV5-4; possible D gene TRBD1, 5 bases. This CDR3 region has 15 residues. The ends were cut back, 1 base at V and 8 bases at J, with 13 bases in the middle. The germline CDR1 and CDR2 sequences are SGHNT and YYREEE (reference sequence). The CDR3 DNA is TGTGCCAGCAGCTTGATGAGGGACCGGGATTCACCCCTCCACTTT. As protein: CASSLMRDRDSPLHF.

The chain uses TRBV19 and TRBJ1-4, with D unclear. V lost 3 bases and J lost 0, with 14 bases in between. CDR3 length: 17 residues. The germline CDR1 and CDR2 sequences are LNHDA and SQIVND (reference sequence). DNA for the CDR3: TGTGCCAGTAGTATTCCGGGTTCTCCTGCAACTAATGAAAAACTGTTTTTT. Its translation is CASSIPGSPATNEKLFF.

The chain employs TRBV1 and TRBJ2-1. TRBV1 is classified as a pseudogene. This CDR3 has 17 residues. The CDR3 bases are TGCACCAGCAGCCAAGATCGGAACGGGGGCCCCTACAATGAGCAGTTCTTC. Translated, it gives CTSSQDRNGGPYNEQFF.

In DNA, the CDR3 is TGTGCCAGCAAGTGGGGAGGGGACACTGAAGCTTTCTTT. It encodes CASKWGGDTEAFF. The chain combines TRBV12-3 or TRBV12-4 with TRBJ1-1; a possible D gene is TRBD1 (5 bases). The CDR3 spans 13 residues. The germline V and J ends were trimmed by 7 bases and 3 bases, with 12 bases remaining between them.

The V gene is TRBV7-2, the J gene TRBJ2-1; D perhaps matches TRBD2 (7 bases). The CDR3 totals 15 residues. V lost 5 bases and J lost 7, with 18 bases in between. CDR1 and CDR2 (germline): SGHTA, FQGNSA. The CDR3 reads CASSPPGGTLNEQFF. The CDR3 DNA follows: TGTGCCAGCAGCCCGCCGGGGGGCACGTTAAATGAGCAGTTCTTC. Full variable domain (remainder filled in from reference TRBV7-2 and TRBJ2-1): GAGVSQSPSNKVTEKGKDVELRCDPISGHTALYWYRQSLGQGLEFLIYFQGNSAPDKSGLPSDRFSAERTGGSVSTLTIQRTQQEDSAVYLCASSPPGGTLNEQFFGPGTRLTVL.

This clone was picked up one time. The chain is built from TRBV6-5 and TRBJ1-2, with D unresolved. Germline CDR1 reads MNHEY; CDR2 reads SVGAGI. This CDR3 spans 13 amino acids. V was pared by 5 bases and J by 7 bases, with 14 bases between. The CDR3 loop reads CASSPASLLGYTF. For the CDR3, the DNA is TGTGCCAGCAGTCCAGCAAGTCTCCTTGGCTACACCTTC.

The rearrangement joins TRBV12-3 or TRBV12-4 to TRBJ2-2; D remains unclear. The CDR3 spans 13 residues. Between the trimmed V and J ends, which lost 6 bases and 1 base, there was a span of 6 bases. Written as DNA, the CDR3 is TGTGCCAGCAGCCTTCAGAACACCGGGGAGCTGTTTTTT. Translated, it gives CASSLQNTGELFF.

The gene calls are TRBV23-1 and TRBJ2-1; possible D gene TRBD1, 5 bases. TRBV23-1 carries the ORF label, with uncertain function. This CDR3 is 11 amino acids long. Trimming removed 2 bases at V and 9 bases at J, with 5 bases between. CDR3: CASSQTGEQFF. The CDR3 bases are TGCGCCAGCAGTCAAACAGGTGAGCAGTTCTTC.

The CDR3 sequence is CASRPGNEKLFF. CDR3 bases: TGTGCCAGCCGTCCGGGGAATGAAAAACTGTTTTTT. The chain links TRBV6-1 to TRBJ1-4; D gene unclear. Deletions cut 8 bases from V and 5 bases from J, with 9 bases between. Looked up from germline, CDR1 is MNHNS and CDR2 is SASEGT. This CDR3 has 12 amino acids.

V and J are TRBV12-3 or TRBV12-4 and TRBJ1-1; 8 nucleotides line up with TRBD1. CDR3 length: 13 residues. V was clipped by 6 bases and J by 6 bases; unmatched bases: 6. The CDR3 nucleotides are TGTGCCAGCAGCTCCACAGGGGGGTCTGAAGCTTTCTTT. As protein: CASSSTGGSEAFF.

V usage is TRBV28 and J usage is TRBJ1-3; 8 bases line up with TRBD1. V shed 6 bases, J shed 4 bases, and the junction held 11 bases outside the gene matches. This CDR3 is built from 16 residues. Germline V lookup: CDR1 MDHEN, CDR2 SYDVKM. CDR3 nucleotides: TGTGCCAGCAGGGGGGACAGGACACTTTCGGGAAACACCATATATTTT. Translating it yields CASRGDRTLSGNTIYF.

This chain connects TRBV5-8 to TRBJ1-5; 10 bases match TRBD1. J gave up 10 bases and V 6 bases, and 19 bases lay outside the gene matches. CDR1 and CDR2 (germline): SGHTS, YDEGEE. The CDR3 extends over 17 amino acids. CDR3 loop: CASNIETGGQNTIPQHF. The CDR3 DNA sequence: TGTGCCAGCAACATAGAGACAGGGGGCCAAAATACAATCCCCCAGCATTTT.

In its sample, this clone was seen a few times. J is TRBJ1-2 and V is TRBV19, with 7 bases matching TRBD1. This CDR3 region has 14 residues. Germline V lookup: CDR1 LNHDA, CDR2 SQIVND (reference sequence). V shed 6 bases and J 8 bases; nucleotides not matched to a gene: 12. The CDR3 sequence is CASRAGTDGFGYTF. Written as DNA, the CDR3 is TGTGCCAGTAGAGCCGGGACAGATGGTTTCGGCTACACCTTC.